This T cell receptor beta chain emerged from a study of control samples from healthy donors and cancer patients. Here immunoSEQ multiplex PCR was the method, and the copy in TCRdb shows in-frame clones only, minus some. This repertoire shows just under 65,000 clones, 85% found once; its top ten account for nearly 5.5%. CDR1 and CDR2 (germline): SNHLY, FYNNEI. The CDR3 is made up of 12 amino acids. V gave up 7 bases and J gave up 7 bases, with 11 bases separating them. The specimen sequenced was blood. The clonotype comes from a man in his forties in good health. The rearrangement uses TRBV2 and TRBJ2-1; no clear D. The CDR3 coding sequence is TGTGCCAGCACCTATCATTCGAATGAGCAGTTCTTC. Protein: CASTYHSNEQFF.